This T cell receptor (beta chain) was captured by sequencing in a study of T cells in Graves' hyperthyroidism and ophthalmopathy. TCR beta CDR3 regions were amplified from RNA. HTBI primers were employed in a first-round RT-PCR of the TCR CDR3. Each CDR3 protein is one row after TCRdb ran MiXCR on the multiplex PCR reads. The top ten clones hold roughly 3% of a sample with some 650,000 distinct CDR3 sequences, roughly 16% of them seen once. This clonotype was observed at least ten times. This clonotype was sampled from a middle-aged woman with Graves' ophthalmopathy. Sequences were obtained from blood.

Here the CDR3 DNA reads TGTGCCTGGAGCCCCGACAGGGATCAGCCCCAGCATTTT. Protein sequence: CAWSPDRDQPQHF. This rearrangement joins TRBV30 to TRBJ1-5, with TRBD1 identical over 7 bases. In germline, CDR1 is GTSNPN, CDR2 SVGIG (reference sequence). Losses at the gene ends were 3 bases for V and 5 bases for J; bases not matched to a gene: 4. The CDR3 spans 13 residues.